Listed here are 11 T cell receptor beta chains from one sample, sequenced in a study of T cells in Graves' hyperthyroidism and ophthalmopathy. Researchers took RNA transcripts and amplified the TCR beta CDR3 regions from them. TCR CDR3 regions were first amplified by RT-PCR with HTBI primers. TCRdb passed the multiplex PCR reads through MiXCR, listing each CDR3 protein once. The sample records about 840,000 distinct CDR3 sequences, 38% being singletons. Sequenced sample: blood. The receptor source for this set is a man in his late teens or twenties with Graves' hyperthyroidism.

The V call is TRBV2, the J call TRBJ2-2; no firm D call. The CDR3 runs 13 residues. The V and J ends lost 5 bases and 4 bases respectively, with 8 bases between them. Germline CDR1 reads SNHLY; CDR2 reads FYNNEI. The DNA for the CDR3 is TGTGCCAGCAGTTTTATTCCCACCGGGGAGCTGTTTTTT. This translates into CASSFIPTGELFF.

About this clonotype itself: This may arise from a read error, as a much more abundant clone is one base away. The rearrangement uses TRBV2 and TRBJ1-1; D is undetermined. Trimming pared 1 base from V and 6 bases from J, leaving 12 bases between. Germline CDR1 reads SNHLY; CDR2 reads FYNNEI. The CDR3 covers 14 residues. The CDR3 region has the DNA TGTGCCAGCAGTGAAGTTAGAAGTGAGCCTGAAGCTTTCTTT. It yields the protein CASSEVRSEPEAFF.

The chain has TRBV10-3 and TRBJ1-2; D may be TRBD1 (6 bases). Germline V gives CDR1 ENHRY, CDR2 SYGVKD. This CDR3 region has 15 residues. Trimming removed 10 bases at V and 1 base at J, with 19 bases between. The CDR3 coding sequence is TGTGCCAGCCGAGAATCAAACAGGGTTAACTATGGCTACACCTTC. Amino acid sequence: CASRESNRVNYGYTF.

This clonotype was seen ten or more times. The rearrangement uses TRBV7-8 and TRBJ2-7; 7 positions agree with TRBD1. CDR1 is SGHVS and CDR2 is FQNEAQ in the germline V gene. V lost 0 bases to trimming and J lost 4 bases; unmatched junction nucleotides: 3. The CDR3 has 14 residues. The CDR3 region has the DNA TGTGCCAGCAGCTTAGCACCACAGGGGTACGAGCAGTACTTC. Translated, it gives CASSLAPQGYEQYF.

This clonotype has ten or more counts. This sequence joins TRBV2 and TRBJ2-5; TRBD2 is a possible D gene (6 bases). Germline V CDR1 and CDR2: SNHLY, FYNNEI. The CDR3 runs to 14 residues. V gave up 6 bases and J gave up 4 bases, with 15 bases separating them. CDR3 coding DNA: TGTGCCAGCAGCCTACTAGGGAGGAGAGAGACCCAGTACTTC. It specifies CASSLLGRRETQYF.

This rearrangement joins TRBV5-6 to TRBJ1-2, with TRBD1 matching 8 bases. Germline CDR1 SGHDT, CDR2 YYEEEE. This CDR3 is 16 amino acids long. The V segment lost 0 bases and the J segment 4 bases; nucleotides outside the gene matches: 8. CDR3 nucleotides: TGTGCCAGCAGCTTGGTTAACAGGGGGGATGGCTATGGCTACACCTTC. Protein: CASSLVNRGDGYGYTF.

This chain's CDR3 is CSVLDGGNTQYF. The CDR3 nucleotides read TGCAGCGTTCTAGACGGCGGGAATACGCAGTATTTT. The chain employs TRBV29-1 and TRBJ2-3; maybe TRBD2 (6 bases). Germline lookup yields CDR1 SQVTM and CDR2 ANQGSEA. This CDR3 region has 12 residues. V was clipped by 5 bases and J by 7 bases, with 13 bases between them.

Only a few counts were recorded for this clonotype. This sequence joins TRBV5-1 and TRBJ2-7; 7 bases fit TRBD2. CDR3 length: 14 residues. With 4 bases clipped from V and 5 bases from J, the junction kept 9 bases outside the gene matches. In germline, CDR1 is SGHRS, CDR2 YFSETQ. The CDR3 reads CASSPRPGGNEQYF. CDR3 in DNA: TGCGCCAGCAGCCCCCGGCCGGGAGGCAACGAGCAGTACTTC.

This clonotype was detected a few times. CDR3 protein: CSARVGGNSYEQYF. CDR3 sequence (DNA): TGCAGTGCTAGAGTCGGGGGGAACTCCTACGAGCAGTACTTC. The chain is built from TRBV20-1 and TRBJ2-7; 7 positions match TRBD2. After removal of 1 base from V and 0 bases from J, the junction contained 3 bases not matched to a gene. Germline V CDR1 and CDR2: DFQATT, SNEGSKA (reference sequence). CDR3 length equals 14 residues.

A note on this clonotype: Relative to the germline gene, one junction end is altered; a read error may explain this. The rearrangement joins TRBV20-1 to TRBJ2-7; no definite D call. There are 12 residues in the CDR3. Looked up from germline, CDR1 is DFQATT and CDR2 is SNEGSKA (reference sequence). The CDR3 is CSASHRTYEQHF. The CDR3 DNA reads TGCAGTGCTAGCCACAGAACCTACGAGCAGCACTTC.

V usage is TRBV6-5 and J usage is TRBJ1-1; D remains unclear. Germline assignment: CDR1 MNHEY and CDR2 SVGAGI. The CDR3 is 12 residues long. V was trimmed by 7 bases and J by 5 bases, leaving 11 bases between them. The CDR3 nucleotides are TGTGCCAGCACCTACGATGGGACTGAAGCTTTCTTT. Encoded protein: CASTYDGTEAFF.